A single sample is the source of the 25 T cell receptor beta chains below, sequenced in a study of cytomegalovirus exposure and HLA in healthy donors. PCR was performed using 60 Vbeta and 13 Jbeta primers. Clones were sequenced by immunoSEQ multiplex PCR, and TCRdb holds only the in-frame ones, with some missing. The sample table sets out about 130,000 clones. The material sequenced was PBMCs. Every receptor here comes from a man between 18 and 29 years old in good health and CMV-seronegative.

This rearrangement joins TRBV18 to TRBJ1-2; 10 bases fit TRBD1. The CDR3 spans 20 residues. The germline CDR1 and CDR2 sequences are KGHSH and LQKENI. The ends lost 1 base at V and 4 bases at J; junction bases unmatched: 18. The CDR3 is CASSPQLFTGTGAHGYGYTF. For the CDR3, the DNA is TGTGCCAGCTCACCACAACTCTTTACCGGGACAGGGGCTCATGGCTATGGCTACACCTTC.

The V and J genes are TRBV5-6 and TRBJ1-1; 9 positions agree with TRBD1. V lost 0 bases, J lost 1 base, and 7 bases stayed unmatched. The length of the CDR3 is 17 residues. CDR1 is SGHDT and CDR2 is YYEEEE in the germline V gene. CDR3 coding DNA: TGTGCCAGCAGCTTGGACAGGGGGCAGAGGTGGAACACTGAAGCTTTCTTT. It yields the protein CASSLDRGQRWNTEAFF.

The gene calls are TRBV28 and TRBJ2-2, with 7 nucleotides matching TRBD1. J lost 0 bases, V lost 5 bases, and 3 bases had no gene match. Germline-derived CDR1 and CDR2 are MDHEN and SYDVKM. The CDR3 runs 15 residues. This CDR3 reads CASSRDSSNTGELFF. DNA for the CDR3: TGTGCCAGCAGTCGGGACAGCTCGAACACCGGGGAGCTGTTTTTT.

CDR3 in DNA: TGTGCCAGCTCACCGGGACAGATGAACACTGAAGCTTTCTTT. This translates into CASSPGQMNTEAFF. V gene TRBV18 combines with J gene TRBJ1-1; 7 bases match TRBD1. Losses at the gene ends were 3 bases for V and 0 bases for J; bases not matched to a gene: 1. CDR1 is KGHSH and CDR2 is LQKENI in the germline V gene. The CDR3 covers 14 residues.

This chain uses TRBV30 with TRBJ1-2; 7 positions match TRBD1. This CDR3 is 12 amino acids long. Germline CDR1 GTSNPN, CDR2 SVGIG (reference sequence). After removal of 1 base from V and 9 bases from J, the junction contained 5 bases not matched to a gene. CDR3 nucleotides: TGTGCCTGGAGTGAACCGGGACAGAGCTACACCTTC. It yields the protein CAWSEPGQSYTF.

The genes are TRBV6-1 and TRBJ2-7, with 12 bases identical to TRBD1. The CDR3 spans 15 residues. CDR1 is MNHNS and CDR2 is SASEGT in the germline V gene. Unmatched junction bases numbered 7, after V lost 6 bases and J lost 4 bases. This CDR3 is CASSTGDRGRYEQYF. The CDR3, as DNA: TGTGCCAGCAGCACCGGGGACAGGGGGCGTTACGAGCAGTACTTC.

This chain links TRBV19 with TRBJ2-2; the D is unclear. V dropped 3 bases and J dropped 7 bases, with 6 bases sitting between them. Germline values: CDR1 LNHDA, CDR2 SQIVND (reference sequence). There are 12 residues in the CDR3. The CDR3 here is CASSMSFGELFF. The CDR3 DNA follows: TGTGCCAGTAGTATGTCTTTCGGGGAGCTGTTTTTT.

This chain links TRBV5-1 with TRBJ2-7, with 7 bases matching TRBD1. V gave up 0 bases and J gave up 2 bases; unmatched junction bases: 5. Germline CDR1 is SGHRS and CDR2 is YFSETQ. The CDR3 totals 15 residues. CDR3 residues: CASSLEGRGPYEQYF. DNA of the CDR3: TGCGCCAGCAGCTTGGAGGGAAGGGGGCCCTACGAGCAGTACTTC. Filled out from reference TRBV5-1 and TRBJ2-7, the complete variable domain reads KAGVTQTPRYLIKTRGQQVTLSCSPISGHRSVSWYQQTPGQGLQFLFEYFSETQRNKGNFPGRFSGRQFSNSRSEMNVSTLELGDSALYLCASSLEGRGPYEQYFGPGTRLTVT.

The CDR3: CASRKRDRGSYEQYF. The CDR3 DNA reads TGTGCCAGCAGGAAGCGGGACAGGGGCTCCTACGAGCAGTACTTC. This chain links TRBV6-5 with TRBJ2-7, with 10 bases matching TRBD1. Germline V lookup: CDR1 MNHEY, CDR2 SVGAGI. The ends lost 6 bases at V and 0 bases at J; junction bases unmatched: 5. The CDR3 extends over 15 amino acids.

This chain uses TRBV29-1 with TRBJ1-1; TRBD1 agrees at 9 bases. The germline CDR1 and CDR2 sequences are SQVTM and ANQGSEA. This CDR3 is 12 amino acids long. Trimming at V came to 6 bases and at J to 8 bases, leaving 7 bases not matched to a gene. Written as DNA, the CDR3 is TGCAGCGTCGCACCGGGACAGGGCGAAGCTTTCTTT. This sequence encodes CSVAPGQGEAFF.

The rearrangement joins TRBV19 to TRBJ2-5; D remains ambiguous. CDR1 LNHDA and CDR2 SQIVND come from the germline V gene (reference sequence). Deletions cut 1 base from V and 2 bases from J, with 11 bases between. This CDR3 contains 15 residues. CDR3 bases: TGTGCCAGTAGTATAGGCGGTGTGGTTCAAGAGACCCAGTACTTC. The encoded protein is CASSIGGVVQETQYF.

CDR3 nucleotide sequence: TGCGCCAGCAGCTCGCCAGGGGACACCGGGGAGCTGTTTTTT. Translated: CASSSPGDTGELFF. V gene TRBV5-1 combines with J gene TRBJ2-2, with D tentatively TRBD1 (6 bases). This CDR3 region has 14 residues. Trimming shortened V by 3 bases and J by 3 bases, and 9 bases separated the two germline ends. Germline CDR1 and CDR2: SGHRS and YFSETQ.

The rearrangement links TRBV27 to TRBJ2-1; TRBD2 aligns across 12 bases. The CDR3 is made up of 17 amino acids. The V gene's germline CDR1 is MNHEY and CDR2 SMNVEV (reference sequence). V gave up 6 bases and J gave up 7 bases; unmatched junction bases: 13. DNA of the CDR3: TGTGCCAGCAGGACCTCCTCTAGCGGGGGGGCCAAAAATGAGCAGTTCTTC. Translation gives CASRTSSSGGAKNEQFF.

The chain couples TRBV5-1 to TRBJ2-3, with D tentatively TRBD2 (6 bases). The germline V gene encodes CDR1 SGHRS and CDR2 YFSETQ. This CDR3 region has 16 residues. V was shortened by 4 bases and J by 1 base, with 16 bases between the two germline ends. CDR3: CASSQGDLGGTDTQYF. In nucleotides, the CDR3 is TGCGCCAGCAGCCAAGGGGACTTAGGGGGCACAGATACGCAGTATTTT.

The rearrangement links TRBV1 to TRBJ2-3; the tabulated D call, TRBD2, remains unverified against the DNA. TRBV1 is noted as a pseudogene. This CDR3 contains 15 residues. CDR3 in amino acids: CTSSPWGDEWDTQYF. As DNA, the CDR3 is TGCACCAGCAGCCCATGGGGAGACGAGTGGGATACGCAGTATTTT.

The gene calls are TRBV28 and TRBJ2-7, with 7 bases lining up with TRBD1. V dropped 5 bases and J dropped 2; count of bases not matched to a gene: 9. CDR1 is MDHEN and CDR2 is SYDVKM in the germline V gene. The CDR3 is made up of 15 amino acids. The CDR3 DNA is TGTGCCAGCAGTCTTAGACAGGGAGATACCTACGAGCAGTACTTC. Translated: CASSLRQGDTYEQYF.

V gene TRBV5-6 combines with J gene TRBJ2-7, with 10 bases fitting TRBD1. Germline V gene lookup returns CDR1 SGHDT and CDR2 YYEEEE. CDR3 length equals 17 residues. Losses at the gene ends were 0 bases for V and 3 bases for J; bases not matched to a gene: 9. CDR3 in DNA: TGTGCCAGCAGCTTGGGGCCCGGGACAGGGGACTACTACGAGCAGTACTTC. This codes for CASSLGPGTGDYYEQYF.

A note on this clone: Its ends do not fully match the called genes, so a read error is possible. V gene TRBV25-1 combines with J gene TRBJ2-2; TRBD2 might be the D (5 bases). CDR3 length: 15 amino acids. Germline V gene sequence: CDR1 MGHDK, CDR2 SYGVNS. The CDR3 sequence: CASSEPGSNTGELFF. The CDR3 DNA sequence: TGTGCCAGCAGTGAACCGGGTTCGAACACCGGGGAGCTGTTCTTT.

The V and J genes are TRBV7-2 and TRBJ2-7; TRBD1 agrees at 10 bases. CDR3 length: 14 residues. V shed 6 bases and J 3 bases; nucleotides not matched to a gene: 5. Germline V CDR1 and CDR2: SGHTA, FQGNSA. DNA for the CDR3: TGTGCCAGCAGTGGACAGGGGGGGAGCTACGAGCAGTACTTC. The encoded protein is CASSGQGGSYEQYF.

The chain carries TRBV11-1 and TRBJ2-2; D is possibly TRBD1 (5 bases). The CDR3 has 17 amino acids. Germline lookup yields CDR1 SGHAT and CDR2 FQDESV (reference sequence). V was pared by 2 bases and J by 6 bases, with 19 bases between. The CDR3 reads CASSLLTVDTRPGELFF. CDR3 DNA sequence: TGTGCCAGCAGCTTATTGACGGTGGACACCAGGCCCGGGGAGCTGTTTTTT.

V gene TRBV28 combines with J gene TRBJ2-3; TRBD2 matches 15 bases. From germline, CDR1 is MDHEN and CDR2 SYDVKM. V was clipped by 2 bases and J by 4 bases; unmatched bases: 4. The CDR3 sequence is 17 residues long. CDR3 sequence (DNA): TGTGCCAGCAGTTTAGGACTAGCGGGAGGGCCATCAGATACGCAGTATTTT. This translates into CASSLGLAGGPSDTQYF.

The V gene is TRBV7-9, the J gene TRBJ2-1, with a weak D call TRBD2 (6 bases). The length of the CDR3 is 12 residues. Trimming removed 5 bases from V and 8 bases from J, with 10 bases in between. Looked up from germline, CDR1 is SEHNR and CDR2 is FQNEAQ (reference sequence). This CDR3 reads CASSASGDEQFF. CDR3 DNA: TGTGCCAGCAGCGCATCGGGGGATGAGCAGTTCTTC.

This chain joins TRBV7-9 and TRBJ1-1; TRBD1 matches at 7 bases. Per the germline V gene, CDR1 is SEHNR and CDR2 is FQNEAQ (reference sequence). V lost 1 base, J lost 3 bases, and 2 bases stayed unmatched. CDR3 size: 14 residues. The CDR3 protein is CASSLETGDTEAFF. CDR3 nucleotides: TGTGCCAGCAGCTTAGAAACAGGGGACACTGAAGCTTTCTTT.

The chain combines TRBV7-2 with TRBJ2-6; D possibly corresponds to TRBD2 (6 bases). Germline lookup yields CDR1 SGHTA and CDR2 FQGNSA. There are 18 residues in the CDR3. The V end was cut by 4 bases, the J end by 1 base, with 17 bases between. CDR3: CASSSTGGAESGANVLTF. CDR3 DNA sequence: TGTGCCAGCAGCTCCACCGGCGGGGCCGAATCTGGGGCCAACGTCCTGACTTTC.

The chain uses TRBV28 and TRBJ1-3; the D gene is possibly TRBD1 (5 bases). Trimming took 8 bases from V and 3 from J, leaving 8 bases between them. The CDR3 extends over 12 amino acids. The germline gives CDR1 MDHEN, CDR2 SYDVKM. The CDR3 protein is CASGGNGNTIYF. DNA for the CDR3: TGTGCCAGCGGGGGGAATGGAAACACCATATATTTT.